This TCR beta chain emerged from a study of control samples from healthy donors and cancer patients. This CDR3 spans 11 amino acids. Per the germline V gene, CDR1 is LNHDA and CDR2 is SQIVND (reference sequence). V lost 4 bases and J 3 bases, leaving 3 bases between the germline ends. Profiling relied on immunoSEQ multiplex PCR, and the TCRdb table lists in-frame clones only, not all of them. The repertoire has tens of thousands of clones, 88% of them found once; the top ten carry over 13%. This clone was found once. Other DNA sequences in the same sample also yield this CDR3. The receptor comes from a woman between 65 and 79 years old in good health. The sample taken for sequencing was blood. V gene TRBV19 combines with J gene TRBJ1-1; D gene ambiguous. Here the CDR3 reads CASSTYTEAFF. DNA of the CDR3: TGTGCCAGTAGTACTTACACTGAAGCTTTCTTT.